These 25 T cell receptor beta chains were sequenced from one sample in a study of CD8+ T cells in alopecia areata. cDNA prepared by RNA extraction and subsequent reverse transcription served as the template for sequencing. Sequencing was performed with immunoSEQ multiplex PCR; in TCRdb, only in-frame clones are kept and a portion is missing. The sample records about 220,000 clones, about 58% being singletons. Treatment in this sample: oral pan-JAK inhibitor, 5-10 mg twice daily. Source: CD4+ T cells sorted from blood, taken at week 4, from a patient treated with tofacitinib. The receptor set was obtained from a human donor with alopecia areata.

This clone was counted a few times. DNA for the CDR3: TGCGCCAGCAGCCAAGATTCAGGGTCTGAAGCTTTCTTT. Residues: CASSQDSGSEAFF. V and J are TRBV4-3 and TRBJ1-1, with D perhaps TRBD1 (5 bases). Germline lookup yields CDR1 LGHNA and CDR2 YSLEER. V dropped 0 bases and J dropped 6 bases, with 8 bases sitting between them. The CDR3 covers 13 residues.

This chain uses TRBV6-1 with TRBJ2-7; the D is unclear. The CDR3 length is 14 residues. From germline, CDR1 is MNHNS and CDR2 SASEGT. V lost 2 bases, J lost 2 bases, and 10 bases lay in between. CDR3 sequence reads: CASSENPGPYEQYF. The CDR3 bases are TGTGCCAGCAGTGAAAACCCCGGACCCTACGAGCAGTACTTC.

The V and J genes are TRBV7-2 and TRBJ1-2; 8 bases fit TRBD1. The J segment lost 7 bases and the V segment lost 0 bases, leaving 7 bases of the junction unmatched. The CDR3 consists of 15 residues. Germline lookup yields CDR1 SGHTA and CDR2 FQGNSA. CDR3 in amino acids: CASSLAQGAKSGYTF. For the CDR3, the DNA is TGTGCCAGCAGCTTAGCGCAGGGGGCGAAGAGTGGCTACACCTTC.

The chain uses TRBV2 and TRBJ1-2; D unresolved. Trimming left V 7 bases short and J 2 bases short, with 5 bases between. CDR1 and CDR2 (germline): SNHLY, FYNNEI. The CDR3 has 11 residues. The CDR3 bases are TGTGCCAGCAAAGACAACTATGGCTACACCTTC. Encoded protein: CASKDNYGYTF.

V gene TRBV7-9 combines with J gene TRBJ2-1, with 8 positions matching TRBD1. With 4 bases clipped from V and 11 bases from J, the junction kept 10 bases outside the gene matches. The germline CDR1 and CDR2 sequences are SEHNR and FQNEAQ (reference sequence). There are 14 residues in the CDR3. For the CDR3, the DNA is TGTGCCAGCAGCTCCGGGACAGGATTGCGGCAGCAGTTCTTC. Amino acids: CASSSGTGLRQQFF.

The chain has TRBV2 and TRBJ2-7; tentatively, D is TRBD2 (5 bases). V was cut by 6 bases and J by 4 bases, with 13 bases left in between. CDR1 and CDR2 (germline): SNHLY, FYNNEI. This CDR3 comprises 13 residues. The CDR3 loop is CASRLDGKYEQYF. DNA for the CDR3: TGTGCCAGCAGATTGGACGGGAAATACGAGCAGTACTTC.

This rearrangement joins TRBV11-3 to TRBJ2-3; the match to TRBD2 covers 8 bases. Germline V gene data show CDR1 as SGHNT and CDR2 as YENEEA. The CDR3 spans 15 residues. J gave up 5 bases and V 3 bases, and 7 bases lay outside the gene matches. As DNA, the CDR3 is TGTGCCAGCAGCTTTGCTAGCGGGCGGGGAGATACGCAGTATTTT. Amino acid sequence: CASSFASGRGDTQYF. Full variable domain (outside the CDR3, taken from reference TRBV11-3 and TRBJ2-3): EAGVVQSPRYKIIEKKQPVAFWCNPISGHNTLYWYLQNLGQGPELLIRYENEEAVDDSQLPKDRFSAERLKGVDSTLKIQPAELGDSAVYLCASSFASGRGDTQYFGPGTRLTVL.

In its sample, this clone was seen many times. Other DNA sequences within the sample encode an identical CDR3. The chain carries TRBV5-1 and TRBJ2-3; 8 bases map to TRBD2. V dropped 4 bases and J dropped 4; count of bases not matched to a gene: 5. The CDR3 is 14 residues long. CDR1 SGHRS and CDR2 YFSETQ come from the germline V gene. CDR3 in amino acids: CASSLGTSADTQYF. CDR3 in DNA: TGCGCCAGCAGCCTCGGGACTAGTGCAGATACGCAGTATTTT.

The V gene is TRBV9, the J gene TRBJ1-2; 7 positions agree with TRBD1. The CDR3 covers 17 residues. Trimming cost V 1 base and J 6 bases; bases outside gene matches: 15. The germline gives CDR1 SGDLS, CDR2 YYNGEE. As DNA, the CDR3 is TGTGCCAGCAGCGTAATTGGAACAGGGGTTTTTCCCGATGGCTACACCTTC. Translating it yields CASSVIGTGVFPDGYTF.

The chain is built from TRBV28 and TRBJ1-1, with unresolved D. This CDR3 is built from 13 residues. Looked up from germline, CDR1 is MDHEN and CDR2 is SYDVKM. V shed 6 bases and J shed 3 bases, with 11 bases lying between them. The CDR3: CASRPLRDTEAFF. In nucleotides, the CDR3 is TGTGCCAGCAGGCCCCTAAGGGACACTGAAGCTTTCTTT.

The CDR3, as DNA: TGTGCCAGCTCGAAGGGGGCTAGTACCTACGAGCAGTACTTC. Translation: CASSKGASTYEQYF. The chain carries TRBV18 and TRBJ2-7; TRBD1 matches at 7 bases. The germline CDR1 and CDR2 sequences are KGHSH and LQKENI. There are 14 residues in the CDR3. The V and J ends lost 6 bases and 2 bases, in that order; junction bases with no gene match: 7. Full variable domain (rest looked up from reference TRBV18 and TRBJ2-7): NAGVMQNPRHLVRRRGQEARLRCSPMKGHSHVYWYRQLPEEGLKFMVYLQKENIIDESGMPKERFSAEFPKEGPSILRIQQVVRGDSAAYFCASSKGASTYEQYFGPGTRLTVT.

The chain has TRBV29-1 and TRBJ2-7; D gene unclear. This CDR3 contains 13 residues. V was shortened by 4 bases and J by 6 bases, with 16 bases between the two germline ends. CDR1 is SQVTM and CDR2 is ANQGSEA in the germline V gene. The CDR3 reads CSVGQQLLGEQYF. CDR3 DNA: TGCAGCGTTGGTCAACAGCTCTTGGGCGAGCAGTACTTC.

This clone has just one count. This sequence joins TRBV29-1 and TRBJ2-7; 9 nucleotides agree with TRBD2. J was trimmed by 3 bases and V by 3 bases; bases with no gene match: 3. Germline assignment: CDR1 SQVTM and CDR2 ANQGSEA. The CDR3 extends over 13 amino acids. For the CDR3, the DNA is TGCAGCGTTGACGGTAGCGGGGGCTACGAGCAGTACTTC. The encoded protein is CSVDGSGGYEQYF.

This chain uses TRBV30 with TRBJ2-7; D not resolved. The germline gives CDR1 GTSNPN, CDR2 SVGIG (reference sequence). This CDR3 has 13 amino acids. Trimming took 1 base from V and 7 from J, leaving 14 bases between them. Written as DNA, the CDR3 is TGTGCCTGGAGTGAAGTCCTATACCGTGAGCAGTACTTC. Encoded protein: CAWSEVLYREQYF.

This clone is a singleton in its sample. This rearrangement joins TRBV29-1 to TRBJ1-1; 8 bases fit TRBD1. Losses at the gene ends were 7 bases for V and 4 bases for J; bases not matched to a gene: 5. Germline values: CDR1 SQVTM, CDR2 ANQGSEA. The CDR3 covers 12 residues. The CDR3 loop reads CSGRQGSTEAFF. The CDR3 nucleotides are TGCAGCGGAAGACAGGGGTCCACTGAAGCTTTCTTT.

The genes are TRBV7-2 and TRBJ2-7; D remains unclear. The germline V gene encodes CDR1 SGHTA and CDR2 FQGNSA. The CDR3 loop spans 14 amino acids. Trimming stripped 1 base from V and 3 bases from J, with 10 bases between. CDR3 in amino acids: CASSLDRHYYEQYF. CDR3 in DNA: TGTGCCAGCAGCTTAGACCGGCACTACTACGAGCAGTACTTC. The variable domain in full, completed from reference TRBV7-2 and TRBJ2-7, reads GAGVSQSPSNKVTEKGKDVELRCDPISGHTALYWYRQSLGQGLEFLIYFQGNSAPDKSGLPSDRFSAERTGGSVSTLTIQRTQQEDSAVYLCASSLDRHYYEQYFGPGTRLTVT.

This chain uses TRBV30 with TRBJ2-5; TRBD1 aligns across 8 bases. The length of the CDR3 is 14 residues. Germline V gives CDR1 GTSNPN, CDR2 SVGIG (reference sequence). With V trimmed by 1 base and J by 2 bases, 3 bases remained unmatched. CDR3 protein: CAWSAGTGQETQYF. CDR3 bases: TGTGCCTGGAGTGCGGGGACAGGTCAAGAGACCCAGTACTTC.

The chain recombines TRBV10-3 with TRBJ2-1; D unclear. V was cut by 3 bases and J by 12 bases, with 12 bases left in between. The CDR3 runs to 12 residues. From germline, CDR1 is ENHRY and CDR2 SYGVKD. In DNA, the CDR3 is TGTGCCATCAGTGATGCTTCCGTTGGGCAGTTCTTC. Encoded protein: CAISDASVGQFF.

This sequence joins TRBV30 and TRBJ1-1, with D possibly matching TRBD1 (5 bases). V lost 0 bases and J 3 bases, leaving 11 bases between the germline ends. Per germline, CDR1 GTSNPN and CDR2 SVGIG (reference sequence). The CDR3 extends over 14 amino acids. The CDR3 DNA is TGTGCCTGGAGTGTGTGGGGGACGGACACTGAAGCTTTCTTT. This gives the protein CAWSVWGTDTEAFF.

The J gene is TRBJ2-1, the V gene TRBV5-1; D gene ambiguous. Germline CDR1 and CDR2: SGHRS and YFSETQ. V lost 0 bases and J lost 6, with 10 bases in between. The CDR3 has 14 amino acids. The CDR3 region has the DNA TGCGCCAGCAGCTTGGATAAGGTCCCCAATGAGCAGTTCTTC. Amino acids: CASSLDKVPNEQFF.

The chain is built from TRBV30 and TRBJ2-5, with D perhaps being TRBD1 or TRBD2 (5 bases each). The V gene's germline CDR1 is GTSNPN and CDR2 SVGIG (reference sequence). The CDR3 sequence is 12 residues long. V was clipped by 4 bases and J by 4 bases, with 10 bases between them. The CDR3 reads CAWNGAGETQYF. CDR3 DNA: TGTGCCTGGAACGGGGCTGGAGAGACCCAGTACTTC.

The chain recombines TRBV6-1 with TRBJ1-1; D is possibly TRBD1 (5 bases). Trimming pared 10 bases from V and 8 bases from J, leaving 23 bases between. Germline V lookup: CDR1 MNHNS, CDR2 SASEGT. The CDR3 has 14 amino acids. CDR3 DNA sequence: TGTGCCACCATACCAGGGTTGGGTGGGTTCGAAGCTTTCTTT. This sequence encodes CATIPGLGGFEAFF.

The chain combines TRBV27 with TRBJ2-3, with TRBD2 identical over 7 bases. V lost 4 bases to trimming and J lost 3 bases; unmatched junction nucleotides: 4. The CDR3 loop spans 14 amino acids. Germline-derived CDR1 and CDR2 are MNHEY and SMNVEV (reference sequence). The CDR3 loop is CASSSWTRTDTQYF. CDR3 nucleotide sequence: TGTGCCAGCAGTTCATGGACTAGAACAGATACGCAGTATTTT.

The CDR3 nucleotides are TGTGCCAGGAAACAGGAGCCGAACACTGAAGCTTTCTTT. Its translation is CARKQEPNTEAFF. The chain couples TRBV2 to TRBJ1-1, with D maybe TRBD1 (5 bases). Germline V CDR1 and CDR2: SNHLY, FYNNEI. CDR3 size: 13 residues. Trimming took off 9 bases at V and 1 base at J, with 12 bases between the two ends.

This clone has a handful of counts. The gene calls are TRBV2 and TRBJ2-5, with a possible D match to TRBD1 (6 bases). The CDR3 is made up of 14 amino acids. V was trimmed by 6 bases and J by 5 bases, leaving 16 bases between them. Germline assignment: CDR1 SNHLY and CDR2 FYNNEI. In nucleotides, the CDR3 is TGTGCCAGCAGGGAACAGGGACCCTCGGAGACCCAGTACTTC. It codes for CASREQGPSETQYF.